What follows describes a single TCR beta chain. This entry belongs to a study of blood T cell repertoires in COVID-19. Some clones are missing from TCRdb's copy, which holds only in-frame ones; the method was immunoSEQ multiplex PCR. The data show approximately 140,000 clones, 87% seen once. Germline assignment: CDR1 LGHDT and CDR2 YNNKEL (reference sequence). V was cut by 2 bases and J by 6 bases, with 10 bases left in between. The CDR3 spans 13 residues. The chain has TRBV3-1 (or the pseudogene TRBV3-2) and TRBJ1-2; a weak D match, TRBD1 (6 bases). This TCR derives from an older man with acute or convalescent COVID-19. The sequencing input was peripheral blood. CDR3 DNA sequence: TGTGCCAGCAGCCAAAGGACAGCGGATGGCTACACCTTC. Translated: CASSQRTADGYTF.